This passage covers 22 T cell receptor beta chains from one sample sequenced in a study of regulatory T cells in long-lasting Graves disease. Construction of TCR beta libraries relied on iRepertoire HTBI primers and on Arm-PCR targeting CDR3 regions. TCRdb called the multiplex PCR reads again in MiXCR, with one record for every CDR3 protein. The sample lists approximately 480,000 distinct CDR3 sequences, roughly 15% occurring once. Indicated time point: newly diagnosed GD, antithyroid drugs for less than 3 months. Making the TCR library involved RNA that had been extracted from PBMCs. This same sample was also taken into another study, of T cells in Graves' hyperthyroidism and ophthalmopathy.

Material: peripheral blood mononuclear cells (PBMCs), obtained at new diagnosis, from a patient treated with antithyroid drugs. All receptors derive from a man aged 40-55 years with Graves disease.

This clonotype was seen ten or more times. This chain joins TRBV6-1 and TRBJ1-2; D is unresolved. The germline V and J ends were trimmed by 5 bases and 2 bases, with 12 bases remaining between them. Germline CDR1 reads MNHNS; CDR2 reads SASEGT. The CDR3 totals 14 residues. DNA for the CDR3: TGTGCCAGCAGTCCCGGGTTTCGCAACTATGGCTACACCTTC. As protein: CASSPGFRNYGYTF.

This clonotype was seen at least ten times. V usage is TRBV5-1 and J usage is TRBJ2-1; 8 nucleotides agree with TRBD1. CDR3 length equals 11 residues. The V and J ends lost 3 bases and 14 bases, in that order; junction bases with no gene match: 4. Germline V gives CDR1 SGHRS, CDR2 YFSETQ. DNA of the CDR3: TGCGCCAGCAGCTCGGACAGGGTGGAGTTCTTC. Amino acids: CASSSDRVEFF. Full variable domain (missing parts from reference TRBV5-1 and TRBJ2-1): KAGVTQTPRYLIKTRGQQVTLSCSPISGHRSVSWYQQTPGQGLQFLFEYFSETQRNKGNFPGRFSGRQFSNSRSEMNVSTLELGDSALYLCASSSDRVEFFGPGTRLTVL.

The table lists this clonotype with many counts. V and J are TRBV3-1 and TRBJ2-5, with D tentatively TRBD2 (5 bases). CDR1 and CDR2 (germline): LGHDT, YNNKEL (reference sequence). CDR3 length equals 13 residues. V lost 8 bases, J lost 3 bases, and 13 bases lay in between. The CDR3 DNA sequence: TGTGCCAGCCGCCCCGGAGGCGAAGAGACCCAGTACTTC. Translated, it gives CASRPGGEETQYF.

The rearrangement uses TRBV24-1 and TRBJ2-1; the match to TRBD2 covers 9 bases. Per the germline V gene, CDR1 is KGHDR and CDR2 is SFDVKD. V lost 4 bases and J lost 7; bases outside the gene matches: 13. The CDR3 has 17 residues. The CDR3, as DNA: TGTGCCACCAGTGACCCGACTAGCGGCCCAATGGGAAATGAGCAGTTCTTC. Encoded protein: CATSDPTSGPMGNEQFF.

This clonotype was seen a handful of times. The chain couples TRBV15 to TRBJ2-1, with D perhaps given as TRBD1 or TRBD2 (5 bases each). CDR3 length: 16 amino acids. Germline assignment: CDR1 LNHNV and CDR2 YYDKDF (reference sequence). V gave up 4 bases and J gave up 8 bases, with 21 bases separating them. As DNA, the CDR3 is TGTGCCACCAGCACGGGCACCACCTGGTTGGGGGATGAGCAGTTCTTC. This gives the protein CATSTGTTWLGDEQFF. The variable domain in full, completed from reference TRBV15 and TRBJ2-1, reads DAMVIQNPRYQVTQFGKPVTLSCSQTLNHNVMYWYQQKSSQAPKLLFHYYDKDFNNEADTPDNFQSRRPNTSFCFLDIRSPGLGDTAMYLCATSTGTTWLGDEQFFGPGTRLTVL.

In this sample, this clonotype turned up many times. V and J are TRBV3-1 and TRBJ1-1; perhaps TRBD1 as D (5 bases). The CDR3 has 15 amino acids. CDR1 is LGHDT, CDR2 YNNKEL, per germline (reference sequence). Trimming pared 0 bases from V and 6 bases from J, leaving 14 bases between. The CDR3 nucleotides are TGTGCCAGCAGCCAAGAGCCGGGACGGGCGTCTGAAGCTTTCTTT. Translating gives CASSQEPGRASEAFF. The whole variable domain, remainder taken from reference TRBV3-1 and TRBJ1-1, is DTAVSQTPKYLVTQMGNDKSIKCEQNLGHDTMYWYKQDSKKFLKIMFSYNNKELIINETVPNRFSPKSPDKAHLNLHINSLELGDSAVYFCASSQEPGRASEAFFGQGTRLTVV.

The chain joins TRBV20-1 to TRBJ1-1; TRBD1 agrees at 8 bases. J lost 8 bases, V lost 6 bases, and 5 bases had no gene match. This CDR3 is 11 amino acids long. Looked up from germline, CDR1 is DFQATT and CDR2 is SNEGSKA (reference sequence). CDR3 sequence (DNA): TGCAGTGCAAACCGGGACAGGGAAGCTTTCTTT. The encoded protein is CSANRDREAFF.

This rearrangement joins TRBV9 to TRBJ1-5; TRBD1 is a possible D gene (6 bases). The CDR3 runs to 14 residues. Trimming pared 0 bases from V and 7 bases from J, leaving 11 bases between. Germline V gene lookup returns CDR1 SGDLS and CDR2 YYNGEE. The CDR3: CASSVGGGRQPQHF. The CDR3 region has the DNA TGTGCCAGCAGCGTAGGAGGGGGGCGGCAGCCCCAGCATTTT.

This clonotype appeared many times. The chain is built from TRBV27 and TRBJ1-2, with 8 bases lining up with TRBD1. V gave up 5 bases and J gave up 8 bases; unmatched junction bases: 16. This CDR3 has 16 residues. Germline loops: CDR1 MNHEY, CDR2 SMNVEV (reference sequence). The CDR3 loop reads CASSPRTGSVIVGYTF. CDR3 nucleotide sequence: TGTGCCAGCAGTCCCCGGACAGGGTCCGTTATAGTGGGCTACACCTTC.

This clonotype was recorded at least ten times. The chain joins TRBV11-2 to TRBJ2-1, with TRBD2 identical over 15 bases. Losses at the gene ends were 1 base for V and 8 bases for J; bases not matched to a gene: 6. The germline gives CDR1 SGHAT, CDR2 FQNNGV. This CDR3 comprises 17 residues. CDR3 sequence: CASSLGTSGRAVDEQFF. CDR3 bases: TGTGCCAGCAGCTTAGGGACTAGCGGGAGGGCGGTGGATGAGCAGTTCTTC.

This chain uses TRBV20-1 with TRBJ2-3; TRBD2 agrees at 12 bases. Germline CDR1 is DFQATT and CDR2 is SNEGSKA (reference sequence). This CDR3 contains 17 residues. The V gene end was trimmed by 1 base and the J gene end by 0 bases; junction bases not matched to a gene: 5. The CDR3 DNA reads TGCAGTGCTAGAGGACTAGCGGGAGATATAAGCACAGATACGCAGTATTTT. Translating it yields CSARGLAGDISTDTQYF.

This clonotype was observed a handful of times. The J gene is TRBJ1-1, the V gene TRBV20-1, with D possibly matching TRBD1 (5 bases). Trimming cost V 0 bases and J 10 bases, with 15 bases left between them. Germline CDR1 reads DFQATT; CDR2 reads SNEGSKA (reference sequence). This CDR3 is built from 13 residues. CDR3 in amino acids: CSARDQVGVVAFF. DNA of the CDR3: TGCAGTGCTAGAGATCAGGTGGGGGTGGTAGCTTTCTTT.

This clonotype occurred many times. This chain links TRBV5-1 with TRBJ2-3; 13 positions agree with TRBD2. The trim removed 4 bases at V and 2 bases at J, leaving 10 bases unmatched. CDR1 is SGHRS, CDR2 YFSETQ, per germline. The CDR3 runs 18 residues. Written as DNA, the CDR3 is TGCGCCAGCAGCCCCGGACTAGCGGGAGTTGTCTTCACAGATACGCAGTATTTT. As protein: CASSPGLAGVVFTDTQYF. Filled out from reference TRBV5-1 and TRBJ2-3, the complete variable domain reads KAGVTQTPRYLIKTRGQQVTLSCSPISGHRSVSWYQQTPGQGLQFLFEYFSETQRNKGNFPGRFSGRQFSNSRSEMNVSTLELGDSALYLCASSPGLAGVVFTDTQYFGPGTRLTVL.

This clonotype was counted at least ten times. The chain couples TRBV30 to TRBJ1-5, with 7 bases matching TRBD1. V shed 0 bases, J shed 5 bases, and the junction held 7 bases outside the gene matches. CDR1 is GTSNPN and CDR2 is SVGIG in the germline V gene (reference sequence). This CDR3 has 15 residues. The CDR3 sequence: CAWSVRRGSDQPQHF. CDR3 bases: TGTGCCTGGAGTGTACGCAGGGGGTCCGATCAGCCCCAGCATTTT.

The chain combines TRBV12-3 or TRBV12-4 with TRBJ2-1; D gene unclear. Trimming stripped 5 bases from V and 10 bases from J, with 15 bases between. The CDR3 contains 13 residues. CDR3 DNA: TGTGCCAGCAGTCTGGTACCAGGTAGAGAGCAGTTCTTC. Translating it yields CASSLVPGREQFF.

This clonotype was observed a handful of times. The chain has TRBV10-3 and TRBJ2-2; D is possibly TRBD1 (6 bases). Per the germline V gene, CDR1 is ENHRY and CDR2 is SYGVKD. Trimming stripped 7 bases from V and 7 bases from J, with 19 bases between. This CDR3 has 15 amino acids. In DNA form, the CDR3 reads TGTGCCATCACAACAGGGAATTTTGGTGGCGGGGAGCTGTTTTTT. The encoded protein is CAITTGNFGGGELFF.

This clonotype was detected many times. The CDR3 nucleotides read TGTGCCAGCAGCTTATCTGGGATAGGGGACGAGCAGTACTTC. Encoded protein: CASSLSGIGDEQYF. The chain carries TRBV7-3 and TRBJ2-7, with D possibly matching TRBD1 (5 bases). The CDR3 is 14 residues long. Trimming left V 2 bases short and J 5 bases short, with 13 bases between. Germline values: CDR1 SGHTA, CDR2 FQGTGA. Based on the CDR3 plus reference TRBV7-3 and TRBJ2-7, the full variable domain is GAGVSQTPSNKVTEKGKYVELRCDPISGHTALYWYRQSLGQGPEFLIYFQGTGAADDSGLPNDRFFAVRPEGSVSTLKIQRTERGDSAVYLCASSLSGIGDEQYFGPGTRLTVT.

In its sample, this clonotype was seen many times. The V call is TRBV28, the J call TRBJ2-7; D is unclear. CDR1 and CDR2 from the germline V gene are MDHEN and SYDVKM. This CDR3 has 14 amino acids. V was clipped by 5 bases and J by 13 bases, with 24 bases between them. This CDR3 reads CASSRPFRAVSPYF. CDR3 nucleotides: TGTGCCAGCAGTCGCCCCTTTCGAGCCGTCAGCCCCTACTTC.

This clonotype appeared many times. This chain's CDR3 is CASSLALFHEQFF. CDR3 coding DNA: TGTGCCAGCAGCTTAGCGTTGTTCCATGAGCAGTTCTTC. V gene TRBV11-3 combines with J gene TRBJ2-1; no definite D call. The CDR3 is 13 amino acids. Trimming pared 1 base from V and 8 bases from J, leaving 9 bases between. Germline lookup yields CDR1 SGHNT and CDR2 YENEEA.

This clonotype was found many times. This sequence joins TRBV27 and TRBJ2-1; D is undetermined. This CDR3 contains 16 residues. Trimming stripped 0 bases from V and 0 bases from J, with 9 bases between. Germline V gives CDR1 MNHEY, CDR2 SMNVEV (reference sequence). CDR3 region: CASSLSSSNSYNEQFF. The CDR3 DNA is TGTGCCAGCAGTTTATCATCTTCTAACTCCTACAATGAGCAGTTCTTC.

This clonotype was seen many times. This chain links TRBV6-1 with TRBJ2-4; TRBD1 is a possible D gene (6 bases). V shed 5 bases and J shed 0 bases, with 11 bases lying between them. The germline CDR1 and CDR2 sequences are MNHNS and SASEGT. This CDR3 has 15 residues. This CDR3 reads CASSPLQGAKNIQYF. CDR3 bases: TGTGCCAGCAGTCCCCTACAGGGAGCCAAAAACATTCAGTACTTC.

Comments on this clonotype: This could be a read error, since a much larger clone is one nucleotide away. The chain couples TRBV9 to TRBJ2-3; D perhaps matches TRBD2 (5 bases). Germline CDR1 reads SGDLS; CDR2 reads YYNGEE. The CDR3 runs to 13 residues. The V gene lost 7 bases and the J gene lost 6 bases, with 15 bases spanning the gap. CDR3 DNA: TGTGCCAGCGGGCAGGTGAGAGGGGATACGCAGTATTTT. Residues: CASGQVRGDTQYF.